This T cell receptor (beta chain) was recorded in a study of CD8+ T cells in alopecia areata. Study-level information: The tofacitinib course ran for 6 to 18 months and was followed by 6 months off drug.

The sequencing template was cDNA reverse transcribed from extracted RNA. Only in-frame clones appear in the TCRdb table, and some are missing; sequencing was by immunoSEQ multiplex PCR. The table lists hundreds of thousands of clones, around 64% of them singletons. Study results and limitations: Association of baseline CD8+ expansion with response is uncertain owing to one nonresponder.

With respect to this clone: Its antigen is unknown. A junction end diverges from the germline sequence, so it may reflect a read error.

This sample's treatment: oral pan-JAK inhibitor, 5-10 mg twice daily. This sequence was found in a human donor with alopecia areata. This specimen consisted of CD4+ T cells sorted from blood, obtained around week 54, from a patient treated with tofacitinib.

The CDR3 sequence: CASSLDRGDEQFF. The CDR3 DNA is TGTGCTAGCAGCTTGGACAGGGGCGATGAGCAGTTCTTC. The chain uses TRBV7-7 and TRBJ2-1, with TRBD1 matching 9 bases. The CDR3 loop spans 13 amino acids. Germline V gene lookup returns CDR1 SSHAT and CDR2 FNYEAQ (reference sequence).